This TCR beta chain was sequenced for a study of T cell repertoires in cytomegalovirus infection. Study-wide findings and caveats: Summed frequency of public TCR beta families distinguished CMV carriers with the relevant HLA.

TCRdb processed the reads anew with MiXCR; each CDR3 protein has one entry. The sample contains approximately 400,000 distinct CDR3 sequences, approximately 33% of which appear only once. V gave up 2 bases and J gave up 1 base, with 9 bases separating them. Per the germline V gene, CDR1 is LGHNA and CDR2 is YNFKEQ. This CDR3 spans 14 amino acids. A note on this clonotype: The antigen remains unidentified. It is likely a read error, because the conserved phenylalanine at the end of the CDR3 is missing.

The sequenced material came from PBMCs. The V call is TRBV4-2, the J call TRBJ2-7; unclear D gene. This sequence originates from a human donor in good health (CMV status not recorded). Some clones in this sample may be carry-over from other donors' samples. The CDR3 spells CASSQSFGSYEQYL. The CDR3 DNA sequence: TGTGCCAGCAGCCAAAGTTTCGGGTCCTACGAGCAGTACTTG.